The 18 T cell receptor beta chains presented below share a single source sample, sequenced in a study of blood T cell repertoires in COVID-19 (TCRdb year 2020). Library method: the immunoSEQ multiplex PCR assay. In TCRdb, the immuneACCESS table is reduced to in-frame sequences with V and J assigned. These tables do not hold every clone; where another copy was compared, an unresolved V gene accounts for under half, and the others remain unexplained. The sample table shows about 100,000 clones, and about four fifths are seen once. Clones ranked in the top ten supply approximately 3.6% of the sample. Sequencing used peripheral blood. The receptors here all came from a woman aged 80 or over with active or convalescent COVID-19.

In nucleotides, the CDR3 is TGCGCCAGCAGCTCTACAGCGAACACTGAAGCTTTCTTT. It encodes CASSSTANTEAFF. The chain joins TRBV5-1 to TRBJ1-1; D is unresolved. This CDR3 comprises 13 residues. V lost 3 bases and J lost 1, with 7 bases in between. Germline lookup yields CDR1 SGHRS and CDR2 YFSETQ.

This clone appeared a single time. The chain employs TRBV5-1 and TRBJ1-3, with a possible D match to TRBD1 (5 bases). Per the germline V gene, CDR1 is SGHRS and CDR2 is YFSETQ. The CDR3 consists of 17 residues. Between the trimmed V and J ends, which lost 0 bases and 0 bases, there was a span of 13 bases. The chain's CDR3 is CASSLDRPQPSGNTIYF. CDR3 coding DNA: TGCGCCAGCAGCTTGGACAGGCCCCAACCCTCTGGAAACACCATATATTTT.

V gene TRBV28 combines with J gene TRBJ1-5, with D possibly matching TRBD1 (6 bases). The V end was cut by 6 bases, the J end by 7 bases, with 22 bases between. The CDR3 length is 16 residues. Germline V gene data show CDR1 as MDHEN and CDR2 as SYDVKM. CDR3 sequence (DNA): TGTGCCAGCAGCCTTATCGCCCGGACAGAGGACCAGCCCCAGCATTTT. Its protein is CASSLIARTEDQPQHF.

This clone has a handful of counts. The chain couples TRBV4-1 to TRBJ2-3; 12 nucleotides align to TRBD2. Trimming removed 4 bases from V and 0 bases from J; junction bases left unmatched: 11. The CDR3 length is 19 residues. The germline V gene has CDR1 MGHRA and CDR2 YSYEKL. The CDR3 DNA reads as TGCGCCAGCAGCCTAATGACTAGCGGGAGAGGAGAAAGCACAGATACGCAGTATTTT. It is translated as CASSLMTSGRGESTDTQYF.

This chain joins TRBV19 and TRBJ1-1; unclear D gene. V was clipped by 7 bases and J by 1 base, with 13 bases between them. Germline V gives CDR1 LNHDA, CDR2 SQIVND (reference sequence). The CDR3 has 14 residues. The CDR3 here is CASTWNYPNTEAFF. For the CDR3, the DNA is TGTGCCAGTACCTGGAACTACCCGAACACTGAAGCTTTCTTT.

The gene calls are TRBV5-1 and TRBJ1-6, with a possible D match to TRBD1 (5 bases). This CDR3 region has 17 residues. V was cut by 2 bases and J by 7 bases, with 19 bases left in between. The germline V gene encodes CDR1 SGHRS and CDR2 YFSETQ. Here the CDR3 DNA reads TGCGCCAGCAGCTTAACTCGGTCAGTTGGGGGGAATTCACCCCTCCACTTT. Translation gives CASSLTRSVGGNSPLHF.

The chain is built from TRBV7-2 and TRBJ1-3; 7 bases agree with TRBD1. The germline gives CDR1 SGHTA, CDR2 FQGNSA. This CDR3 has 14 residues. V gave up 3 bases and J gave up 4 bases; unmatched junction bases: 3. CDR3 sequence (DNA): TGTGCCAGCAGCTTTCCGGGACAGGGAAACACCATATATTTT. Translated: CASSFPGQGNTIYF.

The rearrangement joins TRBV28 to TRBJ1-6; TRBD1 aligns across 8 bases. The CDR3 spans 15 residues. Germline CDR1 and CDR2: MDHEN and SYDVKM. V lost 4 bases to trimming and J lost 6 bases; unmatched junction nucleotides: 5. CDR3 sequence reads: CASSSGGQANSPLHF. The CDR3 DNA reads TGTGCCAGCAGTTCTGGGGGACAGGCTAATTCACCCCTCCACTTT.

The V call is TRBV10-3, the J call TRBJ1-4; a weak D match, TRBD1 (5 bases). The V end lost 10 bases, the J end lost 1 base, and 7 bases lay between the germline ends. The CDR3 sequence is 12 residues long. Germline CDR1 is ENHRY and CDR2 is SYGVKD. CDR3 bases: TGTGCCACGGGGGAAACTAATGAAAAACTGTTTTTT. Amino acid sequence: CATGETNEKLFF.

This rearrangement joins TRBV18 to TRBJ2-7, with 9 bases identical to TRBD1. CDR1 is KGHSH, CDR2 LQKENI, per germline. The V gene end was trimmed by 3 bases and the J gene end by 1 base; junction bases not matched to a gene: 1. The CDR3 consists of 14 residues. For the CDR3, the DNA is TGTGCCAGCTCACCCGGGACAGGGTCCTACGAGCAGTACTTC. It yields the protein CASSPGTGSYEQYF.

The genes are TRBV5-4 and TRBJ1-5, with a tentative D call TRBD1 (5 bases). V was cut by 0 bases and J by 6 bases, with 13 bases left in between. The CDR3 covers 15 residues. In germline, CDR1 is SGHNT, CDR2 YYREEE (reference sequence). CDR3 protein: CASSLGGSTPQPQHF. The DNA for the CDR3 is TGTGCCAGCAGCTTGGGGGGCTCAACCCCTCAGCCCCAGCATTTT.

The chain is built from TRBV29-1 and TRBJ1-3; no definite D call. There are 12 residues in the CDR3. V lost 7 bases and J 2 bases, leaving 9 bases between the germline ends. The germline gives CDR1 SQVTM, CDR2 ANQGSEA. The CDR3 bases are TGCAGCGCTACAGCCACTGGAAACACCATATATTTT. Protein: CSATATGNTIYF. Full variable domain (missing parts from reference TRBV29-1 and TRBJ1-3): SAVISQKPSRDICQRGTSLTIQCQVDSQVTMMFWYRQQPGQSLTLIATANQGSEATYESGFVIDKFPISRPNLTFSTLTVSNMSPEDSSIYLCSATATGNTIYFGEGSWLTVV.

The chain carries TRBV20-1 and TRBJ1-3; 11 bases map to TRBD1. Germline V gene sequence: CDR1 DFQATT, CDR2 SNEGSKA (reference sequence). This CDR3 is 15 amino acids long. Unmatched junction bases numbered 12, after V lost 6 bases and J lost 8 bases. The CDR3 here is CSASRTGGNRDTIYF. The CDR3 DNA follows: TGCAGTGCAAGTAGGACAGGGGGCAATAGGGACACCATATATTTT.

This clone has only one observation. V gene TRBV6-5 combines with J gene TRBJ1-3; D gene unclear. Germline-derived CDR1 and CDR2 are MNHEY and SVGAGI. V was clipped by 8 bases and J by 0 bases, with 5 bases between them. The CDR3 covers 12 residues. CDR3 region: CASVSSGNTIYF. The CDR3, as DNA: TGTGCCAGCGTGAGCTCTGGAAACACCATATATTTT.

V and J are TRBV19 and TRBJ1-5; 7 bases match TRBD1. V was clipped by 0 bases and J by 5 bases; unmatched bases: 13. Germline-derived CDR1 and CDR2 are LNHDA and SQIVND (reference sequence). CDR3 length: 18 amino acids. The CDR3 bases are TGTGCCAGTAGTATAGACCGCCACAGGGAACAGGGGTATCAGCCCCAGCATTTT. Translation: CASSIDRHREQGYQPQHF.

The V and J genes are TRBV2 and TRBJ1-5, with D tentatively TRBD1 (5 bases). This CDR3 is 18 amino acids long. In germline, CDR1 is SNHLY, CDR2 FYNNEI. V lost 4 bases to trimming and J lost 0 bases, with 19 bases between them. The CDR3 here is CASSVQGLTVHSNQPQHF. CDR3 DNA: TGTGCCAGCAGTGTTCAGGGTTTAACAGTCCATAGCAATCAGCCCCAGCATTTT.

This chain joins TRBV14 and TRBJ2-7; D is perhaps TRBD1 (6 bases). From germline, CDR1 is SGHDN and CDR2 FVKESK. V lost 5 bases and J lost 2, with 10 bases in between. The CDR3 is made up of 13 amino acids. CDR3: CASSIGTTYEQYF. In nucleotides, the CDR3 is TGTGCCAGCAGCATCGGGACAACCTACGAGCAGTACTTC.

This clone was recorded a few times. The V and J genes are TRBV10-3 and TRBJ2-7; possibly TRBD1 for D (7 bases). CDR1 is ENHRY and CDR2 is SYGVKD in the germline V gene. The CDR3 is 15 amino acids. Between the trimmed V and J ends, which lost 3 bases and 1 base, there was a span of 13 bases. This CDR3 reads CAISDFSGGSYEQYF. The CDR3 coding sequence is TGTGCCATCAGTGATTTTTCAGGGGGGTCCTACGAGCAGTACTTC.